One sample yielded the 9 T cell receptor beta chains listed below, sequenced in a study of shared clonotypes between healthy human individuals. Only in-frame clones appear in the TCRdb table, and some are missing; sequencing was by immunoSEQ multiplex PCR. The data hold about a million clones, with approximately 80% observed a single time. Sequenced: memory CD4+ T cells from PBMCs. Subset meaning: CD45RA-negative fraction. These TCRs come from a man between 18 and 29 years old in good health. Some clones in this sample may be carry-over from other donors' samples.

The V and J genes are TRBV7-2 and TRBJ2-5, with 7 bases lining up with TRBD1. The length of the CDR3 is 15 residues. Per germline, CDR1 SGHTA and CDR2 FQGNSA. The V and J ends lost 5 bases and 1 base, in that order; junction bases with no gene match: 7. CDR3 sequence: CASSASDRTQETQYF. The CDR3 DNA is TGTGCCAGCAGCGCGTCGGACAGGACCCAAGAGACCCAGTACTTC.

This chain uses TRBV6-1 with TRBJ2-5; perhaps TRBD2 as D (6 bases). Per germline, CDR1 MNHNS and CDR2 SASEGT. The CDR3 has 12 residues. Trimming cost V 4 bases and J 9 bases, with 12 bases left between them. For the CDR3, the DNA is TGTGCCAGCAGTGCAGGAGGGAAAGCCCAGTACTTC. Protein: CASSAGGKAQYF.

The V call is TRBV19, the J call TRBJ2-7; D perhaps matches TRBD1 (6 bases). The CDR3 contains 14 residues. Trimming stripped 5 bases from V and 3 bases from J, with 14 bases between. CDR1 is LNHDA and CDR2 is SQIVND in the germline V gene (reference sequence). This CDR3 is CASSVTGSLYEQYF. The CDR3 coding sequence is TGTGCCAGTAGTGTGACAGGTTCCCTCTACGAGCAGTACTTC.

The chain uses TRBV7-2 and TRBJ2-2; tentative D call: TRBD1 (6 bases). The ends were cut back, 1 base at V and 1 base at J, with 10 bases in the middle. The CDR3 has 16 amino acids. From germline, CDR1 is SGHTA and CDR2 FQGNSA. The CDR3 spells CASSLGPRGNTGELFF. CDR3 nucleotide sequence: TGTGCCAGCAGCTTAGGACCCAGGGGGAACACCGGGGAGCTGTTTTTT.

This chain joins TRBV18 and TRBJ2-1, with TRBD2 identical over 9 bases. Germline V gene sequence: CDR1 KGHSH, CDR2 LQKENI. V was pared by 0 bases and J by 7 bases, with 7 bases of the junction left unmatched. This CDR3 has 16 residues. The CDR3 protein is CASSPPGVAGVNEQFF. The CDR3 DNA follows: TGTGCCAGCTCACCACCGGGGGTAGCGGGAGTGAATGAGCAGTTCTTC.

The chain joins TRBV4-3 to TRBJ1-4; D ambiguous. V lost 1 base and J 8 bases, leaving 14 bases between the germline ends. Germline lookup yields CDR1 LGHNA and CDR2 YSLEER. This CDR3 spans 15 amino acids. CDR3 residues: CASSQVEAIGEKLFF. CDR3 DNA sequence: TGCGCCAGCAGCCAAGTAGAAGCGATTGGGGAAAAACTGTTTTTT.

CDR3 in DNA: TGTGCCAGCAGTACCGGGACTAGGGGGATCAATGAGCAGTTCTTC. This encodes CASSTGTRGINEQFF. This chain connects TRBV7-9 to TRBJ2-1; 8 nucleotides agree with TRBD2. In germline, CDR1 is SEHNR, CDR2 FQNEAQ (reference sequence). The CDR3 contains 15 residues. Unmatched junction bases numbered 10, after V lost 6 bases and J lost 6 bases.

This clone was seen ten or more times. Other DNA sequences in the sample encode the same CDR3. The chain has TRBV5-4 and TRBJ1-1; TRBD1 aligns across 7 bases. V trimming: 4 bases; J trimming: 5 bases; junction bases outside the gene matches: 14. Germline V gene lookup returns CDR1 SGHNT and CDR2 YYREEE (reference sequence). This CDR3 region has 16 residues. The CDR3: CASSPNNRGRGTEAFF. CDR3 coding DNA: TGTGCCAGCAGCCCAAATAACAGGGGAAGAGGTACTGAAGCTTTCTTT. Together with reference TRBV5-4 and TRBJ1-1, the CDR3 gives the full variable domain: ETGVTQSPTHLIKTRGQQVTLRCSSQSGHNTVSWYQQALGQGPQFIFQYYREEENGRGNFPPRFSGLQFPNYSSELNVNALELDDSALYLCASSPNNRGRGTEAFFGQGTRLTVV.

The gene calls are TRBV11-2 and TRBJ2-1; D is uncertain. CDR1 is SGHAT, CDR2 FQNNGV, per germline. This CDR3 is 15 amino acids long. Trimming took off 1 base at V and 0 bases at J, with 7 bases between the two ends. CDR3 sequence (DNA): TGTGCCAGCAGCTTAGTAGCCACCTCCTACAATGAGCAGTTCTTC. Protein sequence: CASSLVATSYNEQFF. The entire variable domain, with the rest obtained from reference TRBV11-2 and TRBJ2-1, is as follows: EAGVAQSPRYKIIEKRQSVAFWCNPISGHATLYWYQQILGQGPKLLIQFQNNGVVDDSQLPKDRFSAERLKGVDSTLKIQPAKLEDSAVYLCASSLVATSYNEQFFGPGTRLTVL.